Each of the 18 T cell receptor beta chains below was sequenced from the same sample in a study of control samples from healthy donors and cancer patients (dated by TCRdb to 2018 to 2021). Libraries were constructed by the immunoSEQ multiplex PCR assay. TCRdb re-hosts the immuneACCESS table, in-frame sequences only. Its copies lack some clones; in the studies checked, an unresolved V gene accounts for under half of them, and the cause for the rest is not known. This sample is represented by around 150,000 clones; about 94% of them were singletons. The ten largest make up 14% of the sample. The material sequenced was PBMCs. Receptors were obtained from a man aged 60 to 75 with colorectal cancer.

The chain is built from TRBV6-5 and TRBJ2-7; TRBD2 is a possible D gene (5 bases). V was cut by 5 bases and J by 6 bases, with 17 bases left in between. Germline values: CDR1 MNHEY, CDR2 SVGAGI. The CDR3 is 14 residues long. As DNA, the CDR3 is TGTGCCAGCAGTCGCCTGGACTCCTCGTTCGAGCAGTACTTC. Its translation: CASSRLDSSFEQYF.

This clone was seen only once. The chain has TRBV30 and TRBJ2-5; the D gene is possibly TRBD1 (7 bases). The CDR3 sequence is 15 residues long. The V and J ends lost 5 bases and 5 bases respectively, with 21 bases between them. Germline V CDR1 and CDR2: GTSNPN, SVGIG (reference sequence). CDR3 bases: TGTGCCTGGGCAAGGGGGGACAGTGTTTGGGAGACCCAGTACTTC. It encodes CAWARGDSVWETQYF.

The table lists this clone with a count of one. CDR3: CSGSQGYNQPQHF. DNA of the CDR3: TGCAGCGGATCTCAGGGTTACAATCAGCCCCAGCATTTT. The gene calls are TRBV29-1 and TRBJ1-5; perhaps TRBD1 as D (5 bases). Trimming shortened V by 7 bases and J by 3 bases, and 13 bases separated the two germline ends. The CDR3 is 13 amino acids. Germline CDR1 reads SQVTM; CDR2 reads ANQGSEA.

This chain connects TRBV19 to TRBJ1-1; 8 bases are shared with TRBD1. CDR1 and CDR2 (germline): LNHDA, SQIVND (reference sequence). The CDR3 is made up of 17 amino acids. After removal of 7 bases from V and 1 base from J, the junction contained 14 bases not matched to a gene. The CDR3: CASTGQGFFVENTEAFF. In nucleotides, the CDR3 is TGTGCCAGTACCGGACAGGGATTTTTCGTTGAGAACACTGAAGCTTTCTTT.

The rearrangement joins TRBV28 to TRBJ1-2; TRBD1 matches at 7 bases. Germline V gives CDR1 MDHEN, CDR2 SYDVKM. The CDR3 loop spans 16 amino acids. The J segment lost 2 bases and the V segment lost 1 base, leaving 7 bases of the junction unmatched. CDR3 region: CASSLSGTGVNYGYTF. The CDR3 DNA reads TGTGCCAGCAGTTTATCAGGAACAGGGGTAAACTATGGCTACACCTTC.

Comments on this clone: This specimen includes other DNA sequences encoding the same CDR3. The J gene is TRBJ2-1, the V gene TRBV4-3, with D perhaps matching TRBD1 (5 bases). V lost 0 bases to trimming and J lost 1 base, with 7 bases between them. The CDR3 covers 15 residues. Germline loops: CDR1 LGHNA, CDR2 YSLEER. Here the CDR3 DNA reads TGCGCCAGCAGCCAAGATCGGACATCCTACAATGAGCAGTTCTTC. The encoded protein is CASSQDRTSYNEQFF.

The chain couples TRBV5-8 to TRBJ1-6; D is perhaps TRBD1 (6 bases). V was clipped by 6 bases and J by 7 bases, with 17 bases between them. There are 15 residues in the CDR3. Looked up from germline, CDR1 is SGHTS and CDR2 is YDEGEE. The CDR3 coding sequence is TGTGCCAGCACCCTAGACAGGCAGACCAATTCACCCCTCCACTTT. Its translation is CASTLDRQTNSPLHF.

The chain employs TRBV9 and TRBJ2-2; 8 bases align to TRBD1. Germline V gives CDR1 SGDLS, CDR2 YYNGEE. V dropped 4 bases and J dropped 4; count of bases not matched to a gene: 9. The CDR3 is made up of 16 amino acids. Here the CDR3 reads CASSPKETGVTGELFF. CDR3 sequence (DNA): TGTGCCAGCAGCCCCAAGGAGACAGGGGTCACCGGGGAGCTGTTTTTT.

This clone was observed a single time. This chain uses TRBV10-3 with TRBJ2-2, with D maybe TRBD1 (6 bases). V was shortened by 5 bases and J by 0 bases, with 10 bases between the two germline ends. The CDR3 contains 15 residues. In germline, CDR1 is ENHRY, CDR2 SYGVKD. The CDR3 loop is CAISTGTSNTGELFF. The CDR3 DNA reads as TGTGCCATCAGTACCGGGACATCGAACACCGGGGAGCTGTTTTTT.

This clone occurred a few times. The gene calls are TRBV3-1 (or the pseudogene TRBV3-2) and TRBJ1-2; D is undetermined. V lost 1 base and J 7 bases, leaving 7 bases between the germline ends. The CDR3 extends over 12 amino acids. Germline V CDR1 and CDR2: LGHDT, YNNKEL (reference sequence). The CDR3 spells CASSQGESGYTF. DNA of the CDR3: TGTGCCAGCAGCCAAGGGGAATCTGGCTACACCTTC.

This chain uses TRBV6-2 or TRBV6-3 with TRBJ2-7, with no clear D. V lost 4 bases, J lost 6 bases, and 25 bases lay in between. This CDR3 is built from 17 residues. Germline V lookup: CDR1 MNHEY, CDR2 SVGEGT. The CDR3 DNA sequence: TGTGCCAGCAGTTCTTCCCGAACGCCGGGCCACCCGATCGAGCAGTACTTC. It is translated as CASSSSRTPGHPIEQYF.

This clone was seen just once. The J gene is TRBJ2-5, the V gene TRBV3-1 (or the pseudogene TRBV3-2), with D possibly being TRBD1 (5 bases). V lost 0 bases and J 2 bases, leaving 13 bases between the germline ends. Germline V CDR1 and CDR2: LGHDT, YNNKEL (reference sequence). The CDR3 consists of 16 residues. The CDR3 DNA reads TGTGCCAGCAGCCAAGACCCAGGACGGACACAAGAGACCCAGTACTTC. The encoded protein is CASSQDPGRTQETQYF.

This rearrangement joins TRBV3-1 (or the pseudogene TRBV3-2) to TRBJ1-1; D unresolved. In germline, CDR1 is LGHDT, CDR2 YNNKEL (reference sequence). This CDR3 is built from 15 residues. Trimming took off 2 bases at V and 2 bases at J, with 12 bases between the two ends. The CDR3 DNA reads TGTGCCAGCAGCCAACCCCGAGGCTTTAACACTGAAGCTTTCTTT. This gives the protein CASSQPRGFNTEAFF.

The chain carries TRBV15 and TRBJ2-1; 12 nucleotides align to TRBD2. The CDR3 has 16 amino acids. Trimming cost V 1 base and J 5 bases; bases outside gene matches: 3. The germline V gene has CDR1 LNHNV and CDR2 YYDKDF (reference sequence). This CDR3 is CATSRALAGGHNEQFF. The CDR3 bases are TGTGCCACCAGCAGAGCCCTAGCGGGGGGGCACAATGAGCAGTTCTTC. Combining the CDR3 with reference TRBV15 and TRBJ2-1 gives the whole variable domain DAMVIQNPRYQVTQFGKPVTLSCSQTLNHNVMYWYQQKSSQAPKLLFHYYDKDFNNEADTPDNFQSRRPNTSFCFLDIRSPGLGDTAMYLCATSRALAGGHNEQFFGPGTRLTVL.

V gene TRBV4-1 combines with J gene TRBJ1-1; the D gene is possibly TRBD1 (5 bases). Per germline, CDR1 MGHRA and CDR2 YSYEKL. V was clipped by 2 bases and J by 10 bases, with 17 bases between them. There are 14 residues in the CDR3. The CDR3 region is CASSQPQGGLAAFF. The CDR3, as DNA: TGCGCCAGCAGCCAACCTCAGGGTGGACTTGCAGCTTTCTTT.

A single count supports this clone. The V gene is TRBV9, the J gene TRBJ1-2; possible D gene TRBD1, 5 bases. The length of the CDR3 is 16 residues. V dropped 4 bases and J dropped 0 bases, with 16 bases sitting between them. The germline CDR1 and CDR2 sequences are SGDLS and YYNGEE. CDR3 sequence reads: CASSQGGARANYGYTF. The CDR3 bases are TGTGCCAGCAGCCAGGGAGGGGCACGAGCTAACTATGGCTACACCTTC.

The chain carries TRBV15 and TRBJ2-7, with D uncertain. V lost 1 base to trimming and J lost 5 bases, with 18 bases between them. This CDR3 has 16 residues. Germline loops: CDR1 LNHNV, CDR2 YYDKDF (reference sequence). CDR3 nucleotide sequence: TGTGCCACCAGCAGAGGCTCCGACACGGCTATCCACGAGCAGTACTTC. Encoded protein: CATSRGSDTAIHEQYF.

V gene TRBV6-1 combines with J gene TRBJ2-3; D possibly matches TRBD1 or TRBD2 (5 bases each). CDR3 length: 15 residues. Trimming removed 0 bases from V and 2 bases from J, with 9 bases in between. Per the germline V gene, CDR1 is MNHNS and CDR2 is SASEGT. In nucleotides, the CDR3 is TGTGCCAGCAGTGAAGCCGGGGACCACACAGATACGCAGTATTTT. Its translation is CASSEAGDHTDTQYF.